The sequence of this T cell receptor (beta chain) was determined in a study of blood T cell repertoires in COVID-19. About the study: PBMCs, B-cell-depleted T cells, or T cells were the source of the cDNA or gDNA that made up the material.

The CDR3 has 16 residues. Looked up from germline, CDR1 is LGHDT and CDR2 is YNNKEL (reference sequence). The ends lost 2 bases at V and 1 base at J; junction bases unmatched: 2. Per the original methods: For nucleated cells, counts were estimated from reference gene primer amplification. The table came from immunoSEQ multiplex PCR; TCRdb's copy has only in-frame clones and leaves some out. Clonal size and the V and J genes are those of that table, whereas D and trimming came from the DNA. The data contain 9,500 to 15,000 clones, around nine tenths of them singletons. The gene calls are TRBV3-1 (or the pseudogene TRBV3-2) and TRBJ2-1; 10 nucleotides line up with TRBD1. The sequence derives from a man between 65 and 85 years old with active COVID-19. The sequencing input was peripheral blood. This CDR3 is CASSQRTGGSYNEQFF. The CDR3, as DNA: TGTGCCAGCAGCCAAAGGACAGGGGGTTCCTACAATGAGCAGTTCTTC.